The next 18 T cell receptor beta chains were all read from a single sample in a study of OX40 agonist ivuxolimab in advanced cancers. Clones were read by immunoSEQ multiplex PCR, and TCRdb kept only the in-frame ones, dropping some. The table lists tens of thousands of clones, nearly 85% of them singletons. Sequencing used CD4+ or CD8+ T cells sorted from blood, obtained in a trial of the OX40 agonist ivuxolimab. The receptors originated from an adult with an advanced solid tumor such as melanoma, head and neck, liver or kidney cancer.

This clone was found once. This chain links TRBV19 with TRBJ1-3; D is uncertain. Germline CDR1 is LNHDA and CDR2 is SQIVND (reference sequence). Between the trimmed V and J ends, which lost 11 bases and 0 bases, there was a span of 14 bases. The CDR3 contains 14 residues. In nucleotides, the CDR3 is TGTGCCTCTCGGGTCCTTGCCTCTGGAAACACCATATATTTT. Residues: CASRVLASGNTIYF.

The table lists this clone with a few counts. V and J are TRBV5-1 and TRBJ2-7, with 7 bases fitting TRBD2. The V and J ends lost 5 bases and 2 bases, in that order; junction bases with no gene match: 7. This CDR3 is built from 14 residues. CDR1 SGHRS and CDR2 YFSETQ come from the germline V gene. CDR3 loop: CASSFQREPYEQYF. The CDR3 coding sequence is TGCGCCAGCAGTTTCCAGCGGGAACCCTACGAGCAGTACTTC.

The chain combines TRBV11-3 with TRBJ2-2; 10 positions match TRBD2. CDR1 SGHNT and CDR2 YENEEA come from the germline V gene. This CDR3 spans 17 amino acids. V shed 5 bases, J shed 5 bases, and the junction held 11 bases outside the gene matches. The CDR3 DNA sequence: TGTGCCAGCAGCCCCCCCGCTAGCGGGAGAAGGACCGGGGAGCTGTTTTTT. Amino acid sequence: CASSPPASGRRTGELFF. Full variable domain (outside the CDR3, taken from reference TRBV11-3 and TRBJ2-2): EAGVVQSPRYKIIEKKQPVAFWCNPISGHNTLYWYLQNLGQGPELLIRYENEEAVDDSQLPKDRFSAERLKGVDSTLKIQPAELGDSAVYLCASSPPASGRRTGELFFGEGSRLTVL.

The gene calls are TRBV5-5 and TRBJ2-5, with 8 bases identical to TRBD1. After removal of 2 bases from V and 4 bases from J, the junction contained 4 bases not matched to a gene. The length of the CDR3 is 14 residues. Germline V CDR1 and CDR2: SGHKS, YYEKEE (reference sequence). The CDR3 DNA follows: TGTGCCAGCAGCTTCCGGACAGGGACAGAGACCCAGTACTTC. Protein product: CASSFRTGTETQYF.

The V and J genes are TRBV18 and TRBJ2-1; D is ambiguous. Germline lookup yields CDR1 KGHSH and CDR2 LQKENI. V dropped 1 base and J dropped 5 bases, with 12 bases sitting between them. The CDR3 spans 15 residues. The CDR3 spells CASSPRQEPNNEQFF. The CDR3 DNA is TGTGCCAGCTCACCACGGCAGGAGCCCAACAATGAGCAGTTCTTC.

The chain combines TRBV5-1 with TRBJ2-1; possible D gene TRBD2, 6 bases. CDR3 length equals 15 residues. The germline V gene encodes CDR1 SGHRS and CDR2 YFSETQ. V was clipped by 0 bases and J by 9 bases, with 16 bases between them. The CDR3 DNA sequence: TGCGCCAGCAGCTTGGGCGGCGGAGGGTCTGGTGAGCAGTTCTTC. Translated: CASSLGGGGSGEQFF.

This chain joins TRBV5-6 and TRBJ1-1, with TRBD1 matching over 10 bases. J was trimmed by 3 bases and V by 2 bases; bases with no gene match: 1. Germline V CDR1 and CDR2: SGHDT, YYEEEE. This CDR3 region has 14 residues. CDR3 amino acids: CASSFGQGDTEAFF. The CDR3 bases are TGTGCCAGCAGCTTTGGACAGGGGGACACTGAAGCTTTCTTT.

This chain uses TRBV4-2 with TRBJ2-1, with TRBD1 identical over 8 bases. V trimming: 1 base; J trimming: 9 bases; junction bases outside the gene matches: 14. The CDR3 consists of 17 residues. Per the germline V gene, CDR1 is LGHNA and CDR2 is YNFKEQ. In DNA, the CDR3 is TGTGCCAGCAGCCAAGCCCTCCCGTTGGACAGGGCCACTGAGCAGTTCTTC. This sequence encodes CASSQALPLDRATEQFF.

The chain employs TRBV5-4 and TRBJ2-3; 9 bases are shared with TRBD2. V lost 3 bases and J lost 2; bases outside the gene matches: 7. This CDR3 region has 16 residues. Germline assignment: CDR1 SGHNT and CDR2 YYREEE (reference sequence). The CDR3 bases are TGTGCCAGCAGCTCCAAGACTAGCGGCCCCACAGATACGCAGTATTTT. Amino acid sequence: CASSSKTSGPTDTQYF. The whole variable domain, remainder taken from reference TRBV5-4 and TRBJ2-3, is ETGVTQSPTHLIKTRGQQVTLRCSSQSGHNTVSWYQQALGQGPQFIFQYYREEENGRGNFPPRFSGLQFPNYSSELNVNALELDDSALYLCASSSKTSGPTDTQYFGPGTRLTVL.

The chain couples TRBV4-1 to TRBJ2-3, with 7 bases lining up with TRBD1. Trimming at V came to 6 bases and at J to 5 bases, leaving 8 bases not matched to a gene. Germline V gene lookup returns CDR1 MGHRA and CDR2 YSYEKL. The CDR3 runs 14 residues. The CDR3 nucleotides are TGCGCCAGCAGAGAGACAGGGATGCGAGATACGCAGTATTTT. It translates to CASRETGMRDTQYF.

This clone has only a few counts. The genes are TRBV11-3 and TRBJ2-1, with TRBD1 matching 8 bases. The CDR3 spans 15 residues. V lost 5 bases, J lost 7 bases, and 10 bases stayed unmatched. Germline CDR1 SGHNT, CDR2 YENEEA. The CDR3: CASSHGDRLGNEQFF. In DNA, the CDR3 is TGTGCCAGCAGCCACGGGGACAGGCTGGGGAATGAGCAGTTCTTC.

This chain links TRBV5-1 with TRBJ1-1; unclear D gene. The CDR3 loop spans 15 amino acids. V gave up 0 bases and J gave up 1 base, with 10 bases separating them. Per germline, CDR1 SGHRS and CDR2 YFSETQ. CDR3 residues: CASSLDGRTNTEAFF. In DNA form, the CDR3 reads TGCGCCAGCAGCTTGGATGGTCGGACGAACACTGAAGCTTTCTTT. The full variable domain, rest sourced from reference TRBV5-1 and TRBJ1-1, is KAGVTQTPRYLIKTRGQQVTLSCSPISGHRSVSWYQQTPGQGLQFLFEYFSETQRNKGNFPGRFSGRQFSNSRSEMNVSTLELGDSALYLCASSLDGRTNTEAFFGQGTRLTVV.

The chain combines TRBV2 with TRBJ2-2; 7 bases fit TRBD1. V lost 7 bases and J lost 4; bases outside the gene matches: 3. The CDR3 is 13 amino acids. Germline CDR1 reads SNHLY; CDR2 reads FYNNEI. In DNA, the CDR3 is TGTGCCAGCATGGGACAGTTCACCGGGGAGCTGTTTTTT. Its translation is CASMGQFTGELFF.

This clone was detected ten times or more. At the DNA level, this CDR3 is encoded by other sequences in the same sample as well. The V and J genes are TRBV19 and TRBJ2-5; TRBD1 or TRBD2 may be the D gene (5 bases each). The CDR3 totals 14 residues. Trimming removed 0 bases at V and 5 bases at J, with 10 bases between. Germline-derived CDR1 and CDR2 are LNHDA and SQIVND (reference sequence). The CDR3 spells CASSIERGGETQYF. In DNA, the CDR3 is TGTGCCAGTAGTATAGAGAGGGGTGGGGAGACCCAGTACTTC. The full variable domain, rest sourced from reference TRBV19 and TRBJ2-5, is DGGITQSPKYLFRKEGQNVTLSCEQNLNHDAMYWYRQDPGQGLRLIYYSQIVNDFQKGDIAEGYSVSREKKESFPLTVTSAQKNPTAFYLCASSIERGGETQYFGPGTRLLVL.

This rearrangement joins TRBV5-1 to TRBJ1-1, with TRBD1 matching over 7 bases. The CDR3 loop spans 17 amino acids. The germline gives CDR1 SGHRS, CDR2 YFSETQ. V shed 3 bases and J 0 bases; nucleotides not matched to a gene: 11. CDR3 in DNA: TGCGCCAGCAGCTCCGGACAGGCGCGTAACATGAACACTGAAGCTTTCTTT. Protein: CASSSGQARNMNTEAFF. Full variable domain (remainder filled in from reference TRBV5-1 and TRBJ1-1): KAGVTQTPRYLIKTRGQQVTLSCSPISGHRSVSWYQQTPGQGLQFLFEYFSETQRNKGNFPGRFSGRQFSNSRSEMNVSTLELGDSALYLCASSSGQARNMNTEAFFGQGTRLTVV.

The V gene is TRBV9, the J gene TRBJ1-1, with D possibly TRBD1 on 6 matching bases. Trimming stripped 9 bases from V and 1 base from J, with 13 bases between. The CDR3 runs 13 residues. Germline-derived CDR1 and CDR2 are SGDLS and YYNGEE. The CDR3 is CAIQRTANTEAFF. DNA of the CDR3: TGTGCCATCCAGCGGACAGCGAACACTGAAGCTTTCTTT.

The CDR3 coding sequence is TGTGCCAGCAGTTTCGGGACAGGGGGTTCCTATGGCTACACCTTC. Protein: CASSFGTGGSYGYTF. The rearrangement joins TRBV6-6 to TRBJ1-2; 11 bases line up with TRBD1. The ends lost 4 bases at V and 4 bases at J; junction bases unmatched: 5. The CDR3 covers 15 residues. Germline V gene sequence: CDR1 MNHNY, CDR2 SVGAGI (reference sequence).

This chain joins TRBV18 and TRBJ2-1; 7 nucleotides line up with TRBD2. Germline V lookup: CDR1 KGHSH, CDR2 LQKENI. This CDR3 comprises 14 residues. After removal of 3 bases from V and 5 bases from J, the junction contained 4 bases not matched to a gene. The CDR3 spells CASSPSGGNNEQFF. In DNA, the CDR3 is TGTGCCAGCTCACCTTCGGGAGGCAACAATGAGCAGTTCTTC.